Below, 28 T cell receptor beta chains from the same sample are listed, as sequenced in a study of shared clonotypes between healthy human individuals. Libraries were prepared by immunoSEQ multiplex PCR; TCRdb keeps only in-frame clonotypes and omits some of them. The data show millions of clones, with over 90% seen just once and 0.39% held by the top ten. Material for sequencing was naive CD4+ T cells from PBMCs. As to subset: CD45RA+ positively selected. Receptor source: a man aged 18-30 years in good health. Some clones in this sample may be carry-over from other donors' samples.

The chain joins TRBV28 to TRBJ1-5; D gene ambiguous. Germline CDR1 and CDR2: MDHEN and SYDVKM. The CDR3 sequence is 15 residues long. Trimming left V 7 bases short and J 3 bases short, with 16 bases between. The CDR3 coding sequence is TGTGCCAGCACCCCCAGCGGGCGTCCCAATCAGCCCCAGCATTTT. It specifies CASTPSGRPNQPQHF.

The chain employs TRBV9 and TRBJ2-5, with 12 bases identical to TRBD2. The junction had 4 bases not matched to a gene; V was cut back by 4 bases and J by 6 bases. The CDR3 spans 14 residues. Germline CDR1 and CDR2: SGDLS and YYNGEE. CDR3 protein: CASSKTSGSKTQYF. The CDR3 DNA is TGTGCCAGCAGCAAGACTAGCGGGAGTAAGACCCAGTACTTC.

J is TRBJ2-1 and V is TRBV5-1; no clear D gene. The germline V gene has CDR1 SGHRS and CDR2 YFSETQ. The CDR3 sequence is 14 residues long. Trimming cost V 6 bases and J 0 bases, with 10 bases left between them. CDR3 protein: CASMTLPSYNEQFF. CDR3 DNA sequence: TGCGCCAGCATGACTTTACCCTCCTACAATGAGCAGTTCTTC.

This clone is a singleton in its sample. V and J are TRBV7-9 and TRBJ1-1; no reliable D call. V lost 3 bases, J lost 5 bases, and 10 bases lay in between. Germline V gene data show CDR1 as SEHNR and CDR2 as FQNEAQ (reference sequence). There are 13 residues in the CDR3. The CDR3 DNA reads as TGTGCCAGCAGCTTCAGCCAAGGGACTGAAGCTTTCTTT. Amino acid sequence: CASSFSQGTEAFF.

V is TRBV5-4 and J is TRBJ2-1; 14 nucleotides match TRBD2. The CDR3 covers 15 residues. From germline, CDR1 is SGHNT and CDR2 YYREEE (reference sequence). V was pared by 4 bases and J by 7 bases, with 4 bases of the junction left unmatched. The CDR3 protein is CASSPRTSGGNEQFF. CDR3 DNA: TGTGCCAGCAGCCCGCGGACTAGCGGGGGGAATGAGCAGTTCTTC.

CDR3 in DNA: TGTGCCAGCTCACCATACACAACAGGGGGGAACACCGGGGAGCTGTTTTTT. Translated: CASSPYTTGGNTGELFF. This rearrangement joins TRBV18 to TRBJ2-2; 8 positions match TRBD1. The CDR3 contains 17 residues. J lost 1 base, V lost 2 bases, and 6 bases had no gene match. The V gene's germline CDR1 is KGHSH and CDR2 LQKENI.

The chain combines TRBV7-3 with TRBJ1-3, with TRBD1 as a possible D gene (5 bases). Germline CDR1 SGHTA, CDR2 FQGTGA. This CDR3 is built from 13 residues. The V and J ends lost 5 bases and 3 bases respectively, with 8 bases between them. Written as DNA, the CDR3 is TGTGCCAGCAGCGCAGACAGTGGAAACACCATATATTTT. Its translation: CASSADSGNTIYF.

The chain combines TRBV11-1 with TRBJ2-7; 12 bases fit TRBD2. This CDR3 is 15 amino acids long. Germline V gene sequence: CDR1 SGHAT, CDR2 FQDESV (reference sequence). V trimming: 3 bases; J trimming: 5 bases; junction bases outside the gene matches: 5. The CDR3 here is CASSFLAGGIHEQYF. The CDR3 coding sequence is TGTGCCAGCAGCTTCCTAGCGGGAGGGATCCACGAGCAGTACTTC.

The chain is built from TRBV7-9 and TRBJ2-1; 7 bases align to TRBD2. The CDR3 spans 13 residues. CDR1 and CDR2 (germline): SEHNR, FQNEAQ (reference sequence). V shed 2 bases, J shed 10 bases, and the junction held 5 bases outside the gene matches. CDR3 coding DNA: TGTGCCAGCAGCTTATTGACAGCGGGAGAGCAGTTCTTC. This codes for CASSLLTAGEQFF.

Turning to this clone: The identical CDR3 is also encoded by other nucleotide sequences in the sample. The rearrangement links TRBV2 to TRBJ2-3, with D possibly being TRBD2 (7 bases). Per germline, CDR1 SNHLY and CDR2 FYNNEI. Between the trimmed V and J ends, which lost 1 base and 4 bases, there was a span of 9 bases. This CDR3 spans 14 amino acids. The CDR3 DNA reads TGTGCCAGCAGTGAAGGGCGGGGGCCAGATACGCAGTATTTT. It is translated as CASSEGRGPDTQYF.

DNA for the CDR3: TGTGCCAGCAGTCGGAGGACAGGGGCAGAGACCCAGTACTTC. Its protein is CASSRRTGAETQYF. This chain uses TRBV28 with TRBJ2-5; 9 bases match TRBD1. The germline CDR1 and CDR2 sequences are MDHEN and SYDVKM. Losses at the gene ends were 5 bases for V and 4 bases for J; bases not matched to a gene: 5. This CDR3 has 14 residues.

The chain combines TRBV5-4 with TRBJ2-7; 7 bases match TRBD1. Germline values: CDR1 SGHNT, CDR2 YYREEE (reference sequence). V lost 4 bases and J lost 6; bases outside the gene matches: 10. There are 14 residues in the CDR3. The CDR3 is CASSKETGSREQYF. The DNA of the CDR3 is TGTGCCAGCAGCAAGGAGACAGGGTCACGCGAGCAGTACTTC.

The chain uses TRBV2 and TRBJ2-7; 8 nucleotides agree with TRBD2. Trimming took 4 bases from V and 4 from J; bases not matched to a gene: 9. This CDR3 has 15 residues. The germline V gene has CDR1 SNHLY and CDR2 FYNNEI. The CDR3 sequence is CASSVRLAGWYEQYF. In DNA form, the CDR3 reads TGTGCCAGCAGTGTCCGGCTAGCGGGCTGGTACGAGCAGTACTTC.

This CDR3 reads CASSFRTSGRGNEQFF. The DNA of the CDR3 is TGTGCCAGCAGTTTTCGGACTAGCGGGAGGGGCAATGAGCAGTTCTTC. The rearrangement links TRBV6-5 to TRBJ2-1; 15 nucleotides line up with TRBD2. V lost 4 bases and J lost 6; bases outside the gene matches: 4. The CDR3 runs 16 residues. The germline V gene has CDR1 MNHEY and CDR2 SVGAGI.

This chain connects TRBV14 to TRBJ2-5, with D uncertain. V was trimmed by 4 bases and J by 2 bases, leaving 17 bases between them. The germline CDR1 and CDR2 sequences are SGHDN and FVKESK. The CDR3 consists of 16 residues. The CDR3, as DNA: TGTGCCAGCAGCCGCGGCGTTTTTGTGTCACAAGAGACCCAGTACTTC. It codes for CASSRGVFVSQETQYF.

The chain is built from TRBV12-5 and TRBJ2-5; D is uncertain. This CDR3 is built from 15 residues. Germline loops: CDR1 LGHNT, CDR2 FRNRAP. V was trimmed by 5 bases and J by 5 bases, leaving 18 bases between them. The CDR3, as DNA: TGTGCTAGTGGTCTGGGAAGTTTGGGTGAGGAGACCCAGTACTTC. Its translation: CASGLGSLGEETQYF.

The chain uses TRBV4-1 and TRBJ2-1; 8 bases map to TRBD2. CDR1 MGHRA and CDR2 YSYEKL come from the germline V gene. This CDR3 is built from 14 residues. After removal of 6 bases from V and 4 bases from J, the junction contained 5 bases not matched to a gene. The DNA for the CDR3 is TGCGCCAGCAGTAATTTAGCGGGATACAATGAGCAGTTCTTC. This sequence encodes CASSNLAGYNEQFF.

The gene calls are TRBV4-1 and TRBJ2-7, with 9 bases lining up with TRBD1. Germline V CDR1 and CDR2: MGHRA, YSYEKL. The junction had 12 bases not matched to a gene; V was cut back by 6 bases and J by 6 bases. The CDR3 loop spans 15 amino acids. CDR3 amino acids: CASSGPGQGISEQYF. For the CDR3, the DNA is TGCGCCAGCAGTGGACCGGGACAGGGAATTTCCGAGCAGTACTTC.

CDR3 in amino acids: CASSDKAGQYF. The CDR3 region has the DNA TGTGCCAGCAGTGACAAAGCCGGGCAGTACTTC. The V gene is TRBV25-1, the J gene TRBJ2-7; D is unresolved. The CDR3 extends over 11 amino acids. Germline values: CDR1 MGHDK, CDR2 SYGVNS. V lost 3 bases and J 9 bases, leaving 9 bases between the germline ends.

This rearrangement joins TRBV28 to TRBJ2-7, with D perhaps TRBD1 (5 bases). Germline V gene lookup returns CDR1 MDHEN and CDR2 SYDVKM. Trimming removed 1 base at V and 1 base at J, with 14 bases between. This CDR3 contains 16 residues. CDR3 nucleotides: TGTGCCAGCAGTTTATCTCGAAGGGGAAAATCCTACGAGCAGTACTTC. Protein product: CASSLSRRGKSYEQYF.

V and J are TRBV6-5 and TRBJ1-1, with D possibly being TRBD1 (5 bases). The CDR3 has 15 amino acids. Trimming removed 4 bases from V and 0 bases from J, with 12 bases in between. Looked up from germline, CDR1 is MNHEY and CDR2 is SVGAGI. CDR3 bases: TGTGCCAGCAGTTTCGACCGCAGGGTGAACACTGAAGCTTTCTTT. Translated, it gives CASSFDRRVNTEAFF.

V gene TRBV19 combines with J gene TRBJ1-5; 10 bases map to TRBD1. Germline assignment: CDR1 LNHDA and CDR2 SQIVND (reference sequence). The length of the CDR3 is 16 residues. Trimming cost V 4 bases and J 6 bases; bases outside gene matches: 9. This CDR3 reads CASSRGGQGVGQPQHF. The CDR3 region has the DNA TGTGCCAGTAGTAGAGGAGGACAGGGGGTAGGTCAGCCCCAGCATTTT.

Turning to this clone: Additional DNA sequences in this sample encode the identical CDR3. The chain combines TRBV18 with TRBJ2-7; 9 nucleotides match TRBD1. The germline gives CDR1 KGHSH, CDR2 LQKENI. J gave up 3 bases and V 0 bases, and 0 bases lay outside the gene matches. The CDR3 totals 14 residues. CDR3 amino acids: CASSPPDRGYEQYF. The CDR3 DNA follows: TGTGCCAGCTCACCACCGGACAGGGGCTACGAGCAGTACTTC.

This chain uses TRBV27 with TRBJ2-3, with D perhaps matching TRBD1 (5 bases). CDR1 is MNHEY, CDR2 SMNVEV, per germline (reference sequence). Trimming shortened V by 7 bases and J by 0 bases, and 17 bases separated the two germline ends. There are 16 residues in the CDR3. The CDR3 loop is CASNPLRGSSTDTQYF. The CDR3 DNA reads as TGTGCCAGCAACCCCCTTAGGGGCTCTAGCACAGATACGCAGTATTTT.

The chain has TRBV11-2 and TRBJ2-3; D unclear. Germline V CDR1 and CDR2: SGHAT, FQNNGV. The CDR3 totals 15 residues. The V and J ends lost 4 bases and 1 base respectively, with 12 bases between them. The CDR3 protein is CASSSTSARTDTQYF. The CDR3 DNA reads TGTGCCAGCAGCTCCACCTCGGCGCGCACAGATACGCAGTATTTT.

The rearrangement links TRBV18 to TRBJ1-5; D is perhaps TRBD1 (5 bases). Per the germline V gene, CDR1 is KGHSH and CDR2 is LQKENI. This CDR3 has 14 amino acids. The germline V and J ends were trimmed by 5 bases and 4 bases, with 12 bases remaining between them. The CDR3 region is CASSLSPGNQPQHF. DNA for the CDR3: TGTGCCAGCTCATTGTCCCCAGGGAATCAGCCCCAGCATTTT.

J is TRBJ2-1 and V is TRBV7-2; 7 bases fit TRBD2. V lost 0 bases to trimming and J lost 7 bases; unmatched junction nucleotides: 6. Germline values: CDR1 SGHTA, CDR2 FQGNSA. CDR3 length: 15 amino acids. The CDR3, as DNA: TGTGCCAGCAGCTTAGCGGGAGGGAGCCTGAATGAGCAGTTCTTC. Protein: CASSLAGGSLNEQFF.

The CDR3 DNA is TGTGCCAGCTCAGGGGCCGGAAAGAGCTCCTACGAGCAGTACTTC. It specifies CASSGAGKSSYEQYF. The chain employs TRBV18 and TRBJ2-7, with D possibly being TRBD1 (5 bases). CDR1 KGHSH and CDR2 LQKENI come from the germline V gene. The CDR3 is 15 amino acids. Trimming stripped 5 bases from V and 0 bases from J, with 14 bases between.